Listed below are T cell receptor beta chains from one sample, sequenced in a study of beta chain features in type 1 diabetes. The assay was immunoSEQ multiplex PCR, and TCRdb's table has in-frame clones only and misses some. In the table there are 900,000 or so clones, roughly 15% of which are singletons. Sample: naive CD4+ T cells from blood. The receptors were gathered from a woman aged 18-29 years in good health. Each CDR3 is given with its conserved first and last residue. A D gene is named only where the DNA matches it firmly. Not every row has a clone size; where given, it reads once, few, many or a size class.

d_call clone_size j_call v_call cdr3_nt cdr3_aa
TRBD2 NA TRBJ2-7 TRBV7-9 TGTGCCAGCAGATTATCGGGGGGGCGAAACGAGCAGTACTTC CASRLSGGRNEQYF
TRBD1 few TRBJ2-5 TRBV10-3 TGTGCCATTAGGACAGGCCGAGAGACCCAGTACTTC CAIRTGRETQYF
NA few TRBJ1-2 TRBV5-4 TGTGCCAGCAGCTCCCCAGACAGGTTCTCGGATGGCTACACCTTC CASSSPDRFSDGYTF
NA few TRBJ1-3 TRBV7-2 TGTGCCAGCAGCTTAGACTCACCACTTACTATCTCTGGAAACACCATATATTTT CASSLDSPLTISGNTIYF
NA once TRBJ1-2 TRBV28 TGTGCCAGCTGTAGGCTACAGGACGCCTTTGGATATGGCTACACCTTC CASCRLQDAFGYGYTF
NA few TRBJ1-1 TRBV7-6 TGTGCCAGCAGCCGGGGAACAGGAGGGAACACTGAAGCTTTCTTT CASSRGTGGNTEAFF
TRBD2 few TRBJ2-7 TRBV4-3 TGCGCCAGCATGGTGAGCGGGGTACCCTCCTACGAGCAGTACTTC CASMVSGVPSYEQYF
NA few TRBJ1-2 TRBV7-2 TGTGCCAGCAGCTTAGGGGGCGGCCCCACCCCGCGGACCGGCTACACCTTC CASSLGGGPTPRTGYTF
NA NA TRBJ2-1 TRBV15 TGTGCCACCAGCAGAGGAGGGCATTATGAGCAGTTCTTC CATSRGGHYEQFF
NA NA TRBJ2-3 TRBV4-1 TGCGCCAGCAGCCAAGGGGTCTGGGATACGCAGTATTTT CASSQGVWDTQYF
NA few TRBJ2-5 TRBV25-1 TGTGCCAGCAGACAAGGGGGGAATCCACTTGAGACCCAGTACTTC CASRQGGNPLETQYF
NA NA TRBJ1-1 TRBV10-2 TGCGCCAGCAGTCTCCAATTCCCGGGCCTCGCTGAAGCTTTCTTT CASSLQFPGLAEAFF
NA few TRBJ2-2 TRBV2 TGTGCCAGCAGATCCGAGGGTGGTCGGGAGCTGTTTTTT CASRSEGGRELFF
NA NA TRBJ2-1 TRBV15 TGTGCCACCAGCGGGGACCTCGGGACACCCACATTTGAGCAGTTCTTC CATSGDLGTPTFEQFF
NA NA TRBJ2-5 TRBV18 TGTGCCAGCTCACCAAAGGGGTGGGAAGAGACCCAGTACTTC CASSPKGWEETQYF
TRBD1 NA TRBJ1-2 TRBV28 TGTGCCAGCAGTCTCACGACAGGGAGGGGCTACACCTTC CASSLTTGRGYTF
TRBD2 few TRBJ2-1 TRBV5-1 TGCGCCAGCAGCTTTCCTAGCGGGAGTCTAGGTTGGTCCTACAATGAGCAGTTCTTC CASSFPSGSLGWSYNEQFF
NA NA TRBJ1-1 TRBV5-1 TGTGCCAGCAGCTTCGGGACGGTGAACACTGAAGCTTTCTTT CASSFGTVNTEAFF
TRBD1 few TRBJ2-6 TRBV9 TGTGCCAGCAGCGTTGAGGCAGGGGGCCACTCTGGGGCCAACGTCCTGACTTTC CASSVEAGGHSGANVLTF
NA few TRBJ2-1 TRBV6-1 TGTGCCAGCAGTGAAGAGTGGGACCTTACTCGGCATGAGCAGTTCTTC CASSEEWDLTRHEQFF